These 16 T cell receptor beta chains originate from one sample sequenced in a study of glioma-infiltrating T cells (TCRdb year 2016). The instrument was an Illumina MiSeq. TCR alpha and beta CDR3 regions were amplified with the iRepertoire nested amplicon-rescue multiplex PCR (arm-PCR) platform from RNA. TCRdb trimmed public reads at Q25 via fastp, called clones via MiXCR and kept in-frame beta chains. Each entry is one CDR3 protein sequence, shown with its most common DNA and genes. The sample yields 35,000 to 45,000 distinct CDR3 sequences; approximately 20% were counted once. The ten largest clones add up to around 6.3% of the sample. Sequenced material: glioma tissue, nonneoplastic brain tissue, or PBMCs (not recorded which). The receptors here all came from a human donor with low-grade glioma or glioblastoma, undergoing nonglioma brain surgery, or in good health (not recorded which).

Details on this clonotype: A much more abundant neighbour one base away suggests this may be a read error. The conserved final phenylalanine or tryptophan is absent from the CDR3, which likely points to a read error. The chain uses TRBV19 and TRBJ1-5; possibly TRBD1 for D (5 bases). The CDR3 has 13 amino acids. Trimming cost V 8 bases and J 6 bases, with 14 bases left between them. Germline-derived CDR1 and CDR2 are LNHDA and SQIVND (reference sequence). The CDR3 loop is CASYGQGGQPQHL. CDR3 DNA sequence: TGTGCCAGTTATGGCCAGGGCGGTCAGCCCCAGCATTTA.

V gene TRBV10-2 combines with J gene TRBJ2-7, with D unclear. CDR3 length: 14 residues. Trimming removed 3 bases at V and 4 bases at J, with 13 bases between. Germline lookup yields CDR1 WSHSY and CDR2 SAAADI. CDR3 sequence reads: CASSDLAKSYEQYV. CDR3 coding DNA: TGCGCCAGCAGTGATCTGGCTAAATCTTACGAGCAGTACGTC.

This clonotype was detected many times. This chain connects TRBV4-1 to TRBJ2-2; no reliable D call. The CDR3 contains 12 residues. Trimming shortened V by 0 bases and J by 5 bases, and 1 base separated the two germline ends. From germline, CDR1 is MGHRA and CDR2 YSYEKL. The CDR3 nucleotides read TGCGCCAGCAGCCAAGATACCGGGGAGCTGTTTTTT. Protein sequence: CASSQDTGELFF.

This chain connects TRBV5-1 to TRBJ1-1; 9 bases match TRBD1. Looked up from germline, CDR1 is SGHRS and CDR2 is YFSETQ. V shed 4 bases, J shed 0 bases, and the junction held 10 bases outside the gene matches. CDR3 length equals 17 residues. The CDR3 bases are TGCGCCAGCAGCACCGGGACAGGGTTGGCTTTGAACACTGAAGCTTTCTTT. It specifies CASSTGTGLALNTEAFF.

V and J are TRBV5-4 and TRBJ2-7; 12 nucleotides align to TRBD2. This CDR3 has 17 residues. CDR1 SGHNT and CDR2 YYREEE come from the germline V gene (reference sequence). J gave up 5 bases and V 4 bases, and 13 bases lay outside the gene matches. CDR3 protein: CASSLGTSGRRSHEQYF. DNA of the CDR3: TGTGCCAGCAGCCTCGGGACTAGCGGGCGTCGAAGCCACGAGCAGTACTTC.

J is TRBJ1-5 and V is TRBV19, with D hard to call. Germline CDR1 is LNHDA and CDR2 is SQIVND (reference sequence). This CDR3 spans 15 amino acids. V lost 6 bases to trimming and J lost 0 bases, with 12 bases between them. This CDR3 reads CASSLGRLSNQPQHF. In DNA form, the CDR3 reads TGTGCCAGTAGCCTTGGACGCCTTAGCAATCAGCCCCAGCATTTT.

This clonotype appeared many times. The chain is built from TRBV28 and TRBJ1-3; D is ambiguous. The V and J ends lost 3 bases and 0 bases respectively, with 12 bases between them. The CDR3 runs 16 residues. Germline CDR1 reads MDHEN; CDR2 reads SYDVKM. DNA of the CDR3: TGTGCCAGCAGTTTTAACGGACTGATCTCTGGAAACACCATATATTTT. It is translated as CASSFNGLISGNTIYF.

Remarks on this clonotype: Since a much larger clone is just one base distant, this may be a read error. This chain links TRBV2 with TRBJ2-3; D is possibly TRBD1 (5 bases). Germline CDR1 reads SNHLY; CDR2 reads FYNNEI. The CDR3 runs to 15 residues. The CDR3 spells CASSEARQSTDRQYF. In DNA form, the CDR3 reads TGTGCCAGCAGTGAAGCCCGACAGAGCACAGATAGGCAGTATTTT.

As concerns this clonotype: A read error may explain this, as a much larger clone is one base away. The chain employs TRBV7-2 and TRBJ2-3, with 9 bases identical to TRBD1. The CDR3 spans 14 residues. CDR1 and CDR2 (germline): SGHTA, FQGNSA. The CDR3, as DNA: TGTGCCAGCAGCTATACAGGGGGCACAGATACGGAGTATTTT. Translation gives CASSYTGGTDTEYF. Based on the CDR3 plus reference TRBV7-2 and TRBJ2-3, the full variable domain is GAGVSQSPSNKVTEKGKDVELRCDPISGHTALYWYRQSLGQGLEFLIYFQGNSAPDKSGLPSDRFSAERTGGSVSTLTIQRTQQEDSAVYLCASSYTGGTDTEYFGPGTRLTVL.

This clonotype ranks as medium-sized. The chain combines TRBV27 with TRBJ2-3; 14 nucleotides align to TRBD2. Germline V lookup: CDR1 MNHEY, CDR2 SMNVEV (reference sequence). The CDR3 is 17 residues long. Trimming cost V 3 bases and J 4 bases; bases outside gene matches: 6. The CDR3 sequence is CASSFYGTSGGADTQYF. DNA for the CDR3: TGTGCCAGCAGTTTTTATGGGACTAGCGGGGGTGCAGATACGCAGTATTTT.

This clonotype was detected ten times or more. This chain links TRBV4-2 with TRBJ2-7; weak D call: TRBD2 (5 bases). The V end lost 7 bases, the J end lost 2 bases, and 15 bases lay between the germline ends. Germline V lookup: CDR1 LGHNA, CDR2 YNFKEQ. The CDR3 is 14 residues long. The CDR3 DNA sequence: TGTGCCAGCACCCCTGAGGGAGAACCCTACGAGCAGTACTTC. Protein product: CASTPEGEPYEQYF.

This clonotype was recorded a few times. J is TRBJ1-1 and V is TRBV5-1; D unresolved. This CDR3 is 16 amino acids long. Trimming took 0 bases from V and 0 from J, leaving 12 bases between them. Germline V gene data show CDR1 as SGHRS and CDR2 as YFSETQ. Written as DNA, the CDR3 is TGCGCCAGCAGCTTGGGTATCTGGCGGTTGAACACTGAAGCTTTCTTT. This encodes CASSLGIWRLNTEAFF.

The chain recombines TRBV6-1 with TRBJ2-1; D gene ambiguous. Germline CDR1 is MNHNS and CDR2 is SASEGT. The germline V and J ends were trimmed by 8 bases and 5 bases, with 13 bases remaining between them. This CDR3 region has 13 residues. DNA of the CDR3: TGTGCCAGCTCACTCTCGGCCCACAATGAGCAGTTCTTC. This translates into CASSLSAHNEQFF.

This clonotype was detected ten times or more. V and J are TRBV29-1 and TRBJ1-5, with D uncertain. The CDR3 is 12 residues long. The V end was cut by 5 bases, the J end by 9 bases, with 14 bases between. In germline, CDR1 is SQVTM, CDR2 ANQGSEA. CDR3 sequence (DNA): TGCAGCGTTAAGACCAGCGACGGGCCCCAGCATTTT. It is translated as CSVKTSDGPQHF. The variable domain in full, with the rest retrieved from reference TRBV29-1 and TRBJ1-5, is SAVISQKPSRDICQRGTSLTIQCQVDSQVTMMFWYRQQPGQSLTLIATANQGSEATYESGFVIDKFPISRPNLTFSTLTVSNMSPEDSSIYLCSVKTSDGPQHFGDGTRLSIL.

The chain is built from TRBV11-1 and TRBJ2-1; D is perhaps TRBD1 (6 bases). CDR3 length: 15 amino acids. Germline V lookup: CDR1 SGHAT, CDR2 FQDESV (reference sequence). The V and J ends lost 4 bases and 8 bases respectively, with 18 bases between them. The CDR3 DNA reads as TGTGCCAGCAGCTCCTGGACTGGGGGCTGGTATGAGCAGTTCTTC. This codes for CASSSWTGGWYEQFF.

This clonotype has a count of ten or more. V is TRBV28 and J is TRBJ2-1, with TRBD2 matching 11 bases. The CDR3 has 19 residues. The germline V gene encodes CDR1 MDHEN and CDR2 SYDVKM. V shed 4 bases and J 0 bases; nucleotides not matched to a gene: 11. The CDR3 DNA sequence: TGTGCCAGCAGTTCGCCCAATCTAGCGGGGGGATCCTCCTACAATGAGCAGTTCTTC. It specifies CASSSPNLAGGSSYNEQFF.